This TCR beta chain was obtained from a study of shared clonotypes between healthy human individuals. Measured with immunoSEQ multiplex PCR; TCRdb has only the in-frame clones, and not every one. The sample lists 650,000 to 800,000 clones; about two thirds were seen once. Germline CDR1 SGHRS, CDR2 YFSETQ. This CDR3 is 13 amino acids long. V was cut by 3 bases and J by 3 bases, with 8 bases left in between. The specimen was memory CD4+ T cells sorted from blood. Stated subset: CD45RA-negative fraction. The source of this sequence is a young woman in good health. The V gene is TRBV5-1, the J gene TRBJ2-3; D gene ambiguous. Here the CDR3 DNA reads TGCGCCAGCAGCTCCGGCCCAACAGATACGCAGTATTTT. This encodes CASSSGPTDTQYF.